The present TCR beta chain was sequenced within a study of chemoradiotherapy in HPV16-positive cancers. Study at large: Candidate HPV-specific T-cell clones and common TCR motifs came from functional assays in a couple of HPV16-positive patients. Whole-study results and caveats: During treatment, candidate HPV-specific clones and E7-related motifs expanded in tumor. In HPV16-positive patients, HPV-responsive T-cell expansion tracked better recurrence-free survival.

The V gene's germline CDR1 is SGHRS and CDR2 YFSETQ. This CDR3 region has 14 residues. Regarding this clone: Its antigen is currently unknown.

Over chemoradiotherapy, repertoires were sampled more than once. TCRdb's copy holds only in-frame clones and misses some; the assay was immunoSEQ multiplex PCR. The sample lists approximately 58,000 clones; roughly nine tenths were seen once. This clonotype originated in a human donor with HPV-associated anogenital cancer. The sample in question was blood, obtained from a patient who underwent chemoradiotherapy. The rearrangement joins TRBV5-1 to TRBJ2-5; 8 positions agree with TRBD1. The end of the DNA aligns better with TRBJ2-7, so the J call may be wrong. The CDR3 nucleotides are TGCGCCAGCAGCTTGGAACAGGGGGCCTACGAGCAGTACTTC. Translated: CASSLEQGAYEQYF.